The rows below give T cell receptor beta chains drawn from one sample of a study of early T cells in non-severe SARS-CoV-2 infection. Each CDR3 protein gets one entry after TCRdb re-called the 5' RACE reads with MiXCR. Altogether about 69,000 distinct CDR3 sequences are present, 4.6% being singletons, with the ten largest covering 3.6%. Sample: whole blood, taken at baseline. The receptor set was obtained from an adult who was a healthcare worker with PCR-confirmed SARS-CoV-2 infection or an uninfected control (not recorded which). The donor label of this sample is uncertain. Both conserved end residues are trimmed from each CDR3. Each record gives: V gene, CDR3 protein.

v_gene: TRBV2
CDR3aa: ASSGQGTTEAF

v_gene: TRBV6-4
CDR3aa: ASSDEAGGPNEQF

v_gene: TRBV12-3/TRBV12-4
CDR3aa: ASSPLVYGYT

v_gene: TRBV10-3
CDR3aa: AISELSAEQY

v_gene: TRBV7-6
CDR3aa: ASSATPPVAQRDGNTIY

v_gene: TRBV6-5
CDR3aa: ASSYSNGGNYGYT

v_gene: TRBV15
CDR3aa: ATSRDARLYGYT

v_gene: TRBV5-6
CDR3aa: ASSLGPTGNSPLH

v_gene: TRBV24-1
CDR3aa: ATSGAGTAAYEQY

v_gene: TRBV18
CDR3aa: ASSPLQGAHEQY

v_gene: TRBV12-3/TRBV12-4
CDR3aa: ASSLWQGANSPLH

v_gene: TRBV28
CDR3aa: ASSFPGRYSYEQY

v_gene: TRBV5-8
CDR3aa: ASSLDSSPLH

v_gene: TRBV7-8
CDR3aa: ASSLRTSGIFNEQF

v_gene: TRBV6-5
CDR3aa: ASSPGLLNQPQH

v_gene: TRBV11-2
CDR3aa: ASSLPGGMNTEAF

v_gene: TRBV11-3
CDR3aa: ASSLGRGSYNEQF

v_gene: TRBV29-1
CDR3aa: SVEDRGRKLVEQY

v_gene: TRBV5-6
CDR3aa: ASSWRKADRSEKLF

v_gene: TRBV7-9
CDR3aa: ASSPRVAGADNEQF

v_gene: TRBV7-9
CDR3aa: ASSLAASSTYEQY

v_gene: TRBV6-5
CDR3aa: ASSYIASPDTDTQY

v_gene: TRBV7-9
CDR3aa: ASSSTPGGGIDQPQH

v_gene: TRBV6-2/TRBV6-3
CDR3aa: ASSYHDNTEAF

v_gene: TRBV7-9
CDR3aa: ASSLGQESSPLH

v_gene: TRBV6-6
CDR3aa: ASSRDWPPEKLF

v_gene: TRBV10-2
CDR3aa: ASSGPGLAGSGELF

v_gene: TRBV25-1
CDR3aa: ASSPPYTGELF

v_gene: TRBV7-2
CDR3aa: ASTTTRGRNYEQY

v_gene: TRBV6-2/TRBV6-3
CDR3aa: ASSSFSRGATTLGTDTQY

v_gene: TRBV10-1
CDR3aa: ASSESGGLYQETQY

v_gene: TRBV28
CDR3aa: ASSSGQGKNTEAF

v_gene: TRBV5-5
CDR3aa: ASSAGTGAGGYT

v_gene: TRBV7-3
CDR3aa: ASSLWAGGVNNEQF

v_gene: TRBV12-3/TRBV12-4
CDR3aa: ASTPSGSRYNEQF

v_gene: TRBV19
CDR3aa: ASSINEKLF

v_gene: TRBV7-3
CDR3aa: ASSLNGGRSSYNEQF

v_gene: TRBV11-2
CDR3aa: ASSLVAASSYNEQF

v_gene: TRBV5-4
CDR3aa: ASSLAGSAYEQY

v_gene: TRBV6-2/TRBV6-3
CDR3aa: ASTRETGAHGYT

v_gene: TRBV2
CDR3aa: ASILRGRNYGYT

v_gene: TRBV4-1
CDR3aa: ASSQLVSTDTQY

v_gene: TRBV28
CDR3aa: ASSFADRVHEQF

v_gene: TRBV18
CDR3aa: ASSPRDSRETQY

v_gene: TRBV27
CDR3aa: ASSPTVWEVETEAF

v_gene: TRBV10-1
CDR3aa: ASSELRMETQY

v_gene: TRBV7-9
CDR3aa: ASSGWTGSDTQY

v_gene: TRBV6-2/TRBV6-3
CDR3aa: ASRAGQNTGELF

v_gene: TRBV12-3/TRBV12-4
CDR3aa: ASSFPRNQGRYEAF

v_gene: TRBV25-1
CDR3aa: ATSRTTNEKLF

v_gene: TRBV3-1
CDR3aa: ASSQDIGEQF

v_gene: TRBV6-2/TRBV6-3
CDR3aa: ASRKVNYGYT

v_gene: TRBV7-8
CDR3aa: ASSIVGWGAPSNTEAF

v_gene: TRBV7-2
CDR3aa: ASSLFGKVTGELF

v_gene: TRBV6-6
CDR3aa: ASNVAPDSQPQH